This T cell receptor beta chain was identified in a study of blood T cells in healthy people across ages. With a J-beta primer mix and a sample-barcoded 5' primer, a second PCR ran roughly 7 to 11 cycles. Each CDR3 protein is one row after TCRdb ran MiXCR on the 5' RACE reads. Of 500,000 to 700,000 distinct CDR3 sequences listed, under 30% are singletons. The sample holds a few counts of this clonotype. The sequence derives from a woman aged 80 or over in good health. Specimen: blood.

CDR3 amino acids: CAWSVDPENYGYTF. CDR3 DNA sequence: TGTGCCTGGAGTGTAGATCCAGAGAACTATGGCTACACCTTC. This chain joins TRBV30 and TRBJ1-2; no clear D gene. The CDR3 length is 14 residues. Trimming removed 0 bases at V and 2 bases at J, with 10 bases between. Germline V gives CDR1 GTSNPN, CDR2 SVGIG (reference sequence).